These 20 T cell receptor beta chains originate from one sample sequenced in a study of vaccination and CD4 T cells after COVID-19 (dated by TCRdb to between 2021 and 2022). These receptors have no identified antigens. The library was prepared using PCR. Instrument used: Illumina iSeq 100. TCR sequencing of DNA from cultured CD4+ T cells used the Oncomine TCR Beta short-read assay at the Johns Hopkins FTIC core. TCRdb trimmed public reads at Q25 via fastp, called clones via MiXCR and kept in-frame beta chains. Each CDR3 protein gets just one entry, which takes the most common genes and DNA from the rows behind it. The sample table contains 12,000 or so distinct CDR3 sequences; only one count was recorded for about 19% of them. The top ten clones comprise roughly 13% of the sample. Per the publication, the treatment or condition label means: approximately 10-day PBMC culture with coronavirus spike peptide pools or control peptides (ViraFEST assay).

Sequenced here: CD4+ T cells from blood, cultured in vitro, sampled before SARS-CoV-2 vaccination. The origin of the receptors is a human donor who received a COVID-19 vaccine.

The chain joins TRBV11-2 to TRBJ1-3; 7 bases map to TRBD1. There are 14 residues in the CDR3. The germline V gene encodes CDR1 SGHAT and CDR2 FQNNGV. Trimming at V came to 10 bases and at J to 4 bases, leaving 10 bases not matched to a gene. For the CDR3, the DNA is TGTGCCACCTCGACAGGGCAATACGGAAACACCATATATTTT. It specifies CATSTGQYGNTIYF.

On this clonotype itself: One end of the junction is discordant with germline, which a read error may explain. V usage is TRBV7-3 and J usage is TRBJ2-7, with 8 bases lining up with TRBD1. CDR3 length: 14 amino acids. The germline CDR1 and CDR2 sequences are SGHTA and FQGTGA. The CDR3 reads CASSLSPGGYEQCF. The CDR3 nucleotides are TGTGCCAGCAGCTTAAGCCCAGGGGGCTACGAGCAGTGCTTC.

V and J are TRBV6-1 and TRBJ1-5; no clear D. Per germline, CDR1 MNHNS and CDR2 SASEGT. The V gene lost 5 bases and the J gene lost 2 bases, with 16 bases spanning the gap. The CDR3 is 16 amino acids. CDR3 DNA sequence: TGTGCCAGCAGTCGTAACCCTGACGGAGGCAATCAGCCCCAGCATTTT. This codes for CASSRNPDGGNQPQHF.

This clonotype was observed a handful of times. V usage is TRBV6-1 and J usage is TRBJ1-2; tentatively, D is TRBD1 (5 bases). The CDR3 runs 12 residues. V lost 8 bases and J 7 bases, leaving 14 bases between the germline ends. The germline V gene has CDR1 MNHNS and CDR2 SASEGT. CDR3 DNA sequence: TGTGCCAGCGCCGGTCGGCAGGGTGGCTACACCTTC. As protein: CASAGRQGGYTF.

The CDR3 nucleotides are TGTGCCTGGTTTACTGGCACTATGAAGGCGTATGGCTACACCTTC. Translated: CAWFTGTMKAYGYTF. V and J are TRBV30 and TRBJ1-2; no firm D call. Germline values: CDR1 GTSNPN, CDR2 SVGIG (reference sequence). V shed 5 bases and J shed 5 bases, with 21 bases lying between them. The CDR3 is 15 amino acids.

CDR3 nucleotide sequence: TGTGCCATCAGTGAGGAAGAGACCCAGTACTTC. It is translated as CAISEEETQYF. V and J are TRBV10-3 and TRBJ2-5; D ambiguous. CDR1 ENHRY and CDR2 SYGVKD come from the germline V gene. V lost 2 bases and J lost 3, with 1 base in between. There are 11 residues in the CDR3.

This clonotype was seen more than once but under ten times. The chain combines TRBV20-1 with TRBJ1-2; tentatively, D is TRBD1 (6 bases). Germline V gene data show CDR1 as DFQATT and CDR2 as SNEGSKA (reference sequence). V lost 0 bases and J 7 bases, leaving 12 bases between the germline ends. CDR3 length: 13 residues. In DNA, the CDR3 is TGCAGTGCTAGAGATGCCACAGGGCCTGGCTACACCTTC. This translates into CSARDATGPGYTF.

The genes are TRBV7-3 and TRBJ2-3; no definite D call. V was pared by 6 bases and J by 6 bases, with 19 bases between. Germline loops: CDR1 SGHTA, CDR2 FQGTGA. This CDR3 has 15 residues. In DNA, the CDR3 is TGTGCCAGCAGTTCCGGCACCCTCGGTGAGGATACGCAGTATTTT. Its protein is CASSSGTLGEDTQYF.

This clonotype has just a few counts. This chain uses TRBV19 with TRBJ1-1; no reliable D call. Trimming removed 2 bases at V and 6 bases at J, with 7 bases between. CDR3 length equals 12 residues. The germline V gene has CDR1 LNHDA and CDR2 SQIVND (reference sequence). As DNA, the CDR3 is TGTGCCAGTAGTATAAGGAGGGCTGAAGCTTTCTTT. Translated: CASSIRRAEAFF.

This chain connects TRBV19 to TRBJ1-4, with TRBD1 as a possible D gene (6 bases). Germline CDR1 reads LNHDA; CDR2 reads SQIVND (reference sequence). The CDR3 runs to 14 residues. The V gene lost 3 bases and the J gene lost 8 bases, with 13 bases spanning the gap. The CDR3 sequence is CASSIGGLAEKLFF. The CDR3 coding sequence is TGTGCCAGTAGTATTGGGGGGCTGGCGGAAAAACTGTTTTTT.

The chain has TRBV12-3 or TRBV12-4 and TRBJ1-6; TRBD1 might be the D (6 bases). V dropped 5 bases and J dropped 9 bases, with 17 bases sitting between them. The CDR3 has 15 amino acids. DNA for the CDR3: TGTGCCAGCAGTATATGGCGGGACACAGGTTCACCCCTCCACTTT. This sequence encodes CASSIWRDTGSPLHF.

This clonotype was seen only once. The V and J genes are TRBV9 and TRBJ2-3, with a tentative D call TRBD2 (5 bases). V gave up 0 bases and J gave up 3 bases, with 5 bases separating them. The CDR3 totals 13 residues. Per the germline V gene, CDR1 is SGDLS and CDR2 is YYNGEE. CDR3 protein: CASSVGETDTQYF. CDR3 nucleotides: TGTGCCAGCAGCGTAGGGGAGACAGATACGCAGTATTTT.

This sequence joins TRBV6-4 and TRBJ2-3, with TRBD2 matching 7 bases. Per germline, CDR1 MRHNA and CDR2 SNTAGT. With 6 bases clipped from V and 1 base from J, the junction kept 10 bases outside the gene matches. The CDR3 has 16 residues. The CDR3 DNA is TGTGCCAGCAGCTTTTCAGGCGCGGGGGGCACAGATACGCAGTATTTT. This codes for CASSFSGAGGTDTQYF.

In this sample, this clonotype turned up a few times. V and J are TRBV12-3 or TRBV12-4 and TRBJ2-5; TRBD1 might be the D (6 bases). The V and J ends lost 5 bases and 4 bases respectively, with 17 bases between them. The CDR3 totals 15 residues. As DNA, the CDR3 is TGTGCCAGCAGTACCTCGGACAGTCGGGCAGAGACCCAGTACTTC. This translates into CASSTSDSRAETQYF.

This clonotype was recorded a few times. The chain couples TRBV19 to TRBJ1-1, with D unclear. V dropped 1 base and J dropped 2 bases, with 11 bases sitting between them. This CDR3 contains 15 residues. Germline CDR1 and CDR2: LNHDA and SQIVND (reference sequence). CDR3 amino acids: CASSIGERFNTEAFF. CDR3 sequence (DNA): TGTGCCAGTAGTATAGGAGAAAGGTTCAACACTGAAGCTTTCTTT.

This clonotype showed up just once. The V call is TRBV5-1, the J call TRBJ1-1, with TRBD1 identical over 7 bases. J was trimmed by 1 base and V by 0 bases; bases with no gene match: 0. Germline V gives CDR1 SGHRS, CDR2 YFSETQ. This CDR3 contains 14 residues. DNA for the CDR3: TGCGCCAGCAGCTTGGGGGACAGGAACACTGAAGCTTTCTTT. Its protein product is CASSLGDRNTEAFF.

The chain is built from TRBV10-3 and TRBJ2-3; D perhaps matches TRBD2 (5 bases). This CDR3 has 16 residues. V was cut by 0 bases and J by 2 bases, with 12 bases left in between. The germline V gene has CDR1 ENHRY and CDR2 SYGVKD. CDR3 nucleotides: TGTGCCATCAGTGAGTCGAAACAGCGGAACACAGATACGCAGTATTTT. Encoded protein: CAISESKQRNTDTQYF.

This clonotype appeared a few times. The CDR3 is CASARGRAYEQYF. The CDR3 DNA is TGTGCCAGCGCGAGGGGCAGGGCCTACGAGCAGTACTTC. The rearrangement uses TRBV19 and TRBJ2-7; D possibly uses TRBD1 or TRBD2 (5 bases each). The CDR3 is 13 amino acids. In germline, CDR1 is LNHDA, CDR2 SQIVND (reference sequence). Trimming left V 9 bases short and J 2 bases short, with 14 bases between.

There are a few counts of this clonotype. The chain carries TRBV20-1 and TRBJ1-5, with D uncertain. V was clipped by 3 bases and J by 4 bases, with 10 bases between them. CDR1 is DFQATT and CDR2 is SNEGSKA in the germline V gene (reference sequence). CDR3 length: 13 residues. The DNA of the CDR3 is TGCAGTGCTAGCCCTACCCGTAATCAGCCCCAGCATTTT. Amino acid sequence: CSASPTRNQPQHF.

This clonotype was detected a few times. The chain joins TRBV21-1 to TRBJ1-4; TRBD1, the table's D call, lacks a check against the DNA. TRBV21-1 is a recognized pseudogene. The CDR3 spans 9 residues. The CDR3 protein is CASSPLLFF. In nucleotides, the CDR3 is TGTGCCAGCAGCCCCCTCCTGTTTTTT.